There are a few counts of the clone carrying this T cell receptor (beta chain). As yet, its antigen is unknown. These data come from a study of blood T cells in healthy people across ages. For the second PCR, which ran for roughly 7 to 11 cycles, a sample-barcoded 5' primer and a J-beta primer mix were used. Using its own MiXCR run on the 5' RACE reads, TCRdb lists one record per CDR3 protein. Seen here are 1.6 million or so distinct CDR3 sequences, 34% observed once, and the top ten hold roughly 12%. Study-wide points: Observed TCR beta diversity per million T cells went down as age went up. This fall followed a roughly linear course with age. CMV status of donors was not determined, possibly confounding expanded clonotype changes.

For every donor, a draw yielded ten milliliters of peripheral blood. Every sample yielded at least 6.5 million isolated PBMCs. Source material: blood. This TCR derives from a woman younger than 45 in good health.

The CDR3 coding sequence is TGTGCCAGCTGGGCGGGAGGGCCGAATGAGCAGTTCTTC. This sequence encodes CASWAGGPNEQFF. The chain is built from TRBV3-1 and TRBJ2-1; 9 bases are shared with TRBD2. Per the germline V gene, CDR1 is LGHDT and CDR2 is YNNKEL (reference sequence). After removal of 8 bases from V and 7 bases from J, the junction contained 6 bases not matched to a gene. The CDR3 totals 13 residues.